Listed below are T cell receptor beta chains from one sample, sequenced in a study of monozygotic twins with inflammatory bowel disease. TCRdb reprocessed the 5' RACE reads; each CDR3 protein has one entry and no DNA is given. Its table lists about 210,000 distinct CDR3 sequences. The sample taken for sequencing was blood. The receptors here all came from a human donor with ulcerative colitis or Crohn's disease, or a healthy co-twin of an affected twin (not recorded which). CDR3s include the opening cysteine and the closing phenylalanine or tryptophan.

v_call: TRBV10-3
j_call: TRBJ1-4
cdr3_aa: CAISVNQQGRAGEKLFF

v_call: TRBV6-1
j_call: TRBJ2-7
cdr3_aa: CASSEPGQGAYEQYF

v_call: TRBV3-1
j_call: TRBJ1-3
cdr3_aa: CASSQTHSSGNTIYF

v_call: TRBV10-2
j_call: TRBJ2-7
cdr3_aa: CASSQGEWGGAYEQYF

v_call: TRBV6-5
j_call: TRBJ2-7
cdr3_aa: CASSYSQGYAQYF

v_call: TRBV5-1
j_call: TRBJ1-5
cdr3_aa: CASSLAAGANQPQHF

v_call: TRBV10-3
j_call: TRBJ1-1
cdr3_aa: CATKPGQGAGEAFF

v_call: TRBV19
j_call: TRBJ1-1
cdr3_aa: CASSYDRFNTEAFF

v_call: TRBV12-3/TRBV12-4
j_call: TRBJ2-1
cdr3_aa: CASKAGGPLSTLINEQFF

v_call: TRBV10-3
j_call: TRBJ2-7
cdr3_aa: CAISDPGGLSSYEQYF

v_call: TRBV6-1
j_call: TRBJ2-7
cdr3_aa: CASQGRDNSYEQYF

v_call: TRBV7-2
j_call: TRBJ2-3
cdr3_aa: CASRTGTGRPDTQYF

v_call: TRBV20-1
j_call: TRBJ2-5
cdr3_aa: CSATEGKETQYF

v_call: TRBV7-9
j_call: TRBJ2-3
cdr3_aa: CASSQGVSTDTQYF

v_call: TRBV5-1
j_call: TRBJ1-2
cdr3_aa: CASSLAWTVLNYGYTF

v_call: TRBV6-5
j_call: TRBJ2-3
cdr3_aa: CASSYEGVVQSSTDTQYF

v_call: TRBV14
j_call: TRBJ2-7
cdr3_aa: CASSQSVWDGHEQYF

v_call: TRBV20-1
j_call: TRBJ2-3
cdr3_aa: CSARDPITDTQYF

v_call: TRBV12-3/TRBV12-4
j_call: TRBJ2-1
cdr3_aa: CASRGAGSSYNEQFF

v_call: TRBV5-4
j_call: TRBJ2-3
cdr3_aa: CASSPDILSTDTQYF

v_call: TRBV7-9
j_call: TRBJ2-7
cdr3_aa: CASRGVDVQYF

v_call: TRBV7-3
j_call: TRBJ1-2
cdr3_aa: CASSPVGEGHGYTF

v_call: TRBV5-6
j_call: TRBJ2-7
cdr3_aa: CASSGTGRNSYEQYF

v_call: TRBV2
j_call: TRBJ2-7
cdr3_aa: CASSVLADLPYEQYF

v_call: TRBV5-6
j_call: TRBJ2-7
cdr3_aa: CASRNRYEQYF

v_call: TRBV21-1
j_call: TRBJ2-3
cdr3_aa: CASSKDGAVEITDTQYF

v_call: TRBV5-1
j_call: TRBJ2-2
cdr3_aa: CASSHDSTNTGELFF

v_call: TRBV2
j_call: TRBJ2-3
cdr3_aa: CASSEFLAGGDTDTQYF

v_call: TRBV5-1
j_call: TRBJ1-5
cdr3_aa: CASSRDGVNQPQHF

v_call: TRBV6-1
j_call: TRBJ1-2
cdr3_aa: CASSRHRGQSDYGYTF